The clone carrying this T cell receptor beta chain has at least ten counts. The antigen remains unidentified. TCRdb re-called the reads through MiXCR, storing one row per CDR3 protein. The repertoire includes about 920,000 distinct CDR3 sequences, around 30% of them detected once, and 11% to 15% sits in the top ten. The sample comes from a study of T cell repertoires in cytomegalovirus infection. Study context: Epitope selection comprised recently identified HLA-C-restricted CMV epitopes and well-studied HLA-B-restricted CMV epitopes. In public TCR beta signatures, there were indications of both CMV infection and matching HLA type. Study-wide results and caveats: CMV-specific HLA-C-restricted TCR beta clonotypes dominated the ex vivo response.

Germline CDR1 is SGHVS and CDR2 is FQNEAQ. V lost 5 bases to trimming and J lost 2 bases; unmatched junction nucleotides: 11. The length of the CDR3 is 17 residues. This clonotype originated in a human donor in good health (CMV status not recorded). Some clones in this sample may be carry-over from other donors' samples. Sequences were derived from cultured CD8+ T cells from PBMCs, sampled from culture after CMV antigen stimulation. The chain combines TRBV7-8 with TRBJ2-3; 9 bases match TRBD2. The CDR3 coding sequence is TGTGCCAGCAGCCAGCCCACTAGCGGGTCCCCCACAGATACGCAGTATTTT. Residues: CASSQPTSGSPTDTQYF.